This T cell receptor beta chain was retrieved from a study of T cells in Graves' hyperthyroidism and ophthalmopathy. Study-wide results and limits: Blood also contained most expanded thyroid clonotypes above 0.001. Patients with ophthalmopathy were separated from those with stable hyperthyroidism by a 13 V-J model. It was a median about 6 months before onset that the model predicted ophthalmopathy.

The CDR3 covers 14 residues. With 5 bases removed from V and 6 bases from J, the gap between germline ends came to 14 bases. The germline CDR1 and CDR2 sequences are SGHVS and FNYEAQ. Authors of the study amplified TCR beta CDR3 regions from RNA transcripts. First-round RT-PCR of the TCR CDR3 relied on the HTBI primer set. TCRdb re-called the multiplex PCR reads with MiXCR, one entry per CDR3 protein. The data contain roughly 650,000 distinct CDR3 sequences, more than 15% of them seen just once; the ten biggest clones take up around 3.5%. At least 3 on the Clinical Activity Score was recorded for ophthalmopathy patients, who also had NOSPECS grade at least 4 and duration under 3 months. Turning to this clonotype: Its antigen is not known. This could be a read error, since a much larger clone is one nucleotide away.

The TCR comes from a woman in her forties with Graves' ophthalmopathy. Sequenced input: blood. The V call is TRBV7-6, the J call TRBJ2-1, with D possibly being TRBD1 (5 bases). The CDR3 protein is CASSPSYGANEQFF. CDR3 bases: TGTGCCAGCAGCCCCTCGTATGGGGCCAATGAGCAGTTCTTC. Full variable domain (outside the CDR3, taken from reference TRBV7-6 and TRBJ2-1): GAGVSQSPRYKVTKRGQDVALRCDPISGHVSLYWYRQALGQGPEFLTYFNYEAQQDKSGLPNDRFSAERPEGSISTLTIQRTEQRDSAMYRCASSPSYGANEQFFGPGTRLTVL.